This entry concerns a single T cell receptor (beta chain). The CDR3 length is 15 residues. The V gene end was trimmed by 1 base and the J gene end by 2 bases; junction bases not matched to a gene: 1. The V gene's germline CDR1 is GTSNPN and CDR2 SVGIG (reference sequence). The data stem from a study of cytomegalovirus exposure and HLA in healthy donors. The primer mix had 60 Vbeta and 13 Jbeta primers. TCRdb's table, derived via immunoSEQ multiplex PCR, lists solely in-frame clones and lacks some. This sample yields more than 85,000 clones, of which approximately 12% are seen a single time; roughly 15% belongs to the top ten.

The source material was PBMCs. The receptor comes from a man aged 40-50 years in good health and CMV-seropositive. V and J are TRBV30 and TRBJ2-5; 13 bases are a match to TRBD2. CDR3 region: CAWSGGLAGQETQYF. The CDR3 DNA reads as TGTGCCTGGAGTGGGGGACTAGCGGGACAAGAGACCCAGTACTTC.